This T cell receptor beta chain was recorded in a study of metastatic and nonmetastatic thyroid tumors. The germline V gene encodes CDR1 SGHRS and CDR2 YFSETQ. Trimming shortened V by 4 bases and J by 4 bases, and 9 bases separated the two germline ends. The CDR3 length is 13 residues. TCRdb re-called the PCR reads with MiXCR. The repertoire has about 17,000 clones, under 30% of them found once; the top ten carry 22%. Nobody among the patients had been given any treatment before thyroid surgery. J is TRBJ2-1 and V is TRBV5-1; D not certain. Source material: tumor tissue. This receptor was obtained from a female donor with papillary thyroid cancer or a benign thyroid nodule (not recorded which). Some clones in this sample may be carry-over from other donors' samples. This CDR3 reads CASSRIRYNEQFF. The CDR3 nucleotides are TGCGCCAGCAGCCGTATTAGATACAATGAGCAGTTCTTC.